This T cell receptor (beta chain) emerged from a study of blood T cell repertoires in COVID-19. This clone was seen only a few times. Original handling: Estimates of nucleated cell counts were drawn from the amplification of reference gene primers. Here immunoSEQ multiplex PCR was the method, and the copy in TCRdb shows in-frame clones only, minus some. The DNA gave D and trimming, while V, J and clone size come from that table. Of roughly 70,000 clones listed, about four fifths are singletons. V was trimmed by 4 bases and J by 4 bases, leaving 10 bases between them. This CDR3 contains 14 residues. Germline V gene sequence: CDR1 MNHEY, CDR2 SMNVEV (reference sequence).

V gene TRBV27 combines with J gene TRBJ1-4; D is possibly TRBD1 (6 bases). The sample was peripheral blood. The receptor's source is a man aged 65-85 years who had recovered from COVID-19. The CDR3 reads CASSSGQINEKLFF. The CDR3 DNA reads as TGTGCCAGCAGTTCAGGACAGATTAATGAAAAACTGTTTTTT.